The present T cell receptor (beta chain) was sequenced within a study of blood T cell repertoires in COVID-19. Clinical history as reported by participants underpinned cohort assignment. The repertoire was sequenced with immunoSEQ multiplex PCR; TCRdb's copy has only in-frame clones and lacks some. The sample holds roughly 200,000 clones, 80% to 90% seen once. V dropped 5 bases and J dropped 7; count of bases not matched to a gene: 12. The CDR3 extends over 15 amino acids. Germline V CDR1 and CDR2: MNHEY, SMNVEV (reference sequence). The rearrangement joins TRBV27 to TRBJ2-7, with 9 bases aligning to TRBD1. The sequence was collected from a woman between 50 and 59 years old who had been exposed to COVID-19. Sequenced input: PBMCs or T cells enriched from blood (not recorded which). The DNA for the CDR3 is TGTGCCAGCAGTGCCACAGGGGGCCCCAGGAGGGAGCAGTACTTC. Translation: CASSATGGPRREQYF.